This is a list of T cell receptor beta chains from one sample in a study of cytomegalovirus exposure and HLA in healthy donors. Assay: immunoSEQ multiplex PCR; the TCRdb copy retains only in-frame clones and omits some. The sample has some 170,000 clones, approximately 72% seen once. Sequences were obtained from PBMCs. Source of these receptors: a human donor in good health. The CDR3 runs from the conserved cysteine through the conserved F or W. A D gene is named only where the DNA matches it firmly. Part of the rows lack a size; the others show once, few, many or a class for expanded clones.

V gene,clone size,J gene,D gene,CDR3 DNA,CDR3 protein
TRBV4-1,NA,TRBJ2-3,TRBD1,TGCGCCAGCAGCTCGGACCCCCAGGGGGCAGATACGCAGTATTTT,CASSSDPQGADTQYF
TRBV13,NA,TRBJ1-2,TRBD1,TGTGCCAGCAGCTCCATTATCGCCGGGACAGGCTTTAACTATGGCTACACCTTC,CASSSIIAGTGFNYGYTF
TRBV7-9,NA,TRBJ1-3,TRBD1,TGTGCCAGCAGCCCACCGGGACAGGCCTCTGGAAACACCATATATTTT,CASSPPGQASGNTIYF
TRBV19,NA,TRBJ1-1,NA,TGTGCCAGTAGTATGACAGACACTGAAGCTTTCTTT,CASSMTDTEAFF
TRBV7-9,NA,TRBJ2-3,TRBD2,TGTGCCAGCAGCTTGGGCGGGGGGGCAAGAGATACGCAGTATTTT,CASSLGGGARDTQYF
TRBV9,NA,TRBJ2-1,TRBD2,TGTGCCAGCAGCGTAGGACTAGCGTCCAATGAGCAGTTCTTC,CASSVGLASNEQFF
TRBV10-1,few,TRBJ1-1,TRBD1,TGCGCCAGCAGTGGAGGGGGCAACACTGAAGCTTTCTTT,CASSGGGNTEAFF
TRBV14,NA,TRBJ2-7,TRBD2,TGTGCCAGCAGCCAGCGGGGGTCGGGGCTTCCCTACGAGCAGTACTTC,CASSQRGSGLPYEQYF
TRBV11-2,NA,TRBJ1-2,NA,TGTGCCAGCAGCAGGGAGACGGCCTACTATGGCTACACCTTC,CASSRETAYYGYTF
TRBV5-1,NA,TRBJ2-3,TRBD2,TGCGCCAGCAGCTTGGTGGTTTTAGCGGGGGTATCGGATACGCAGTATTTT,CASSLVVLAGVSDTQYF
TRBV7-9,once,TRBJ2-7,TRBD2,TGTGCCAGCAGCCGAGCGGGGCCCACCTACGAGCAGTACTTC,CASSRAGPTYEQYF
TRBV7-2,few,TRBJ1-5,TRBD1,TGTGCCAGCAGCCTAGGACAGGGATCCCCTTGGCAGCCCCAGCATTTT,CASSLGQGSPWQPQHF
TRBV12-5,NA,TRBJ1-1,TRBD1,TGTGCTAGTGGTTTGGGACAGGGGATGAACACTGAAGCTTTCTTT,CASGLGQGMNTEAFF
TRBV6-1,few,TRBJ2-5,NA,TGTGCCAGCAGTAGGCAGGGGTCGTCAGAGACCCAGTACTTC,CASSRQGSSETQYF
TRBV7-9,NA,TRBJ2-7,TRBD1,TGTGCCAGCAGCTTAGCGACGGGACAGGGAGGTCGGCTGTACTTC,CASSLATGQGGRLYF
TRBV27,NA,TRBJ1-1,NA,TGTGCCAGCAGCCAAATCGATGGGAGGACTGAAGCTTTCTTT,CASSQIDGRTEAFF
TRBV14,NA,TRBJ1-1,TRBD1,TGTGCCAGCACCCGCAGGGGGCCGAACACTGAAGCTTTCTTT,CASTRRGPNTEAFF
TRBV6-5,NA,TRBJ1-6,TRBD1,TGTGCCAGCAGTGAAGGGACAGGCGATTCACCCCTCCACTTT,CASSEGTGDSPLHF
TRBV5-4,NA,TRBJ2-7,TRBD1,TGTGCCAGCAGCTTGGCCCGGGGAGGACAGGGGACACACGAGCAGTACTTC,CASSLARGGQGTHEQYF
TRBV16,NA,TRBJ1-5,NA,TGTGCCAGCAGCCCCGAGGGCAATCAGCCCCAGCATTTT,CASSPEGNQPQHF
TRBV6-6,NA,TRBJ2-1,NA,TGTGCCAGCAGCCTGGGGGGTGAGCAGTTCTTC,CASSLGGEQFF
TRBV15,NA,TRBJ1-2,NA,TGTGCCGCCGGGATTCCAAACTATGGCTACACCTTC,CAAGIPNYGYTF
TRBV10-3,NA,TRBJ2-7,TRBD1,TGTGCCATCAGTTTGGACAGGACCTACGAGCAGTACTTC,CAISLDRTYEQYF
TRBV5-1,NA,TRBJ2-7,TRBD1,TGCGCCAGCAGCTTGGCCGGGACAGAGATTTACGAGCAGTACTTC,CASSLAGTEIYEQYF
TRBV5-1,NA,TRBJ2-1,NA,TGCGCCAGCAGCCCGGGTGGCACGGACAATGAGCAGTTCTTC,CASSPGGTDNEQFF
TRBV4-1,NA,TRBJ2-1,TRBD2,TGCGCCAGCAGCCCGCGGACTAGCGGGGGATCCGGTTGGAATGAGCAGTTCTTC,CASSPRTSGGSGWNEQFF
TRBV27,NA,TRBJ2-5,NA,TGTGCCAGCAGTACGCGGACTGAAGAGACCCAGTACTTC,CASSTRTEETQYF
TRBV19,NA,TRBJ1-5,TRBD1,TGTGCCAGTAGTACCGTTGGGACAGGGGGGGGTCAGCCCCAGCATTTT,CASSTVGTGGGQPQHF
TRBV5-1,NA,TRBJ1-1,NA,TGCGCCACCGTCCAGGGGAACACTGAAGCTTTCTTT,CATVQGNTEAFF
TRBV7-2,NA,TRBJ1-6,NA,TGTGCCAGCAGCTTAGATCCGAGATTAAATTCACCCCTCCACTTT,CASSLDPRLNSPLHF
TRBV29-1,NA,TRBJ2-5,TRBD2,TGCAGCGCCCGGACTAGAAGGGAGACCCAGTACTTC,CSARTRRETQYF
TRBV11-2,NA,TRBJ1-3,NA,TGTGCCAGCAGCTGGTGGGCAGATGGAAACACCATATATTTT,CASSWWADGNTIYF
TRBV19,NA,TRBJ1-2,NA,TGTGCCAGTAGTCCAGGGGCTAACTATGGCTACACCTTC,CASSPGANYGYTF